This T cell receptor beta chain was captured by sequencing in a study of control samples from healthy donors and cancer patients. The repertoire was sequenced with immunoSEQ multiplex PCR; TCRdb's copy has only in-frame clones and lacks some. The sample consists of 90,000 to 150,000 clones, around nine tenths of them appearing once. Germline loops: CDR1 SGHRS, CDR2 YFSETQ. Trimming removed 2 bases at V and 4 bases at J, with 18 bases between. This CDR3 spans 16 amino acids. This TCR derives from a man in his thirties or forties in good health. V and J are TRBV5-1 and TRBJ2-5; possible D gene TRBD2, 7 bases. The sample consisted of blood. In DNA, the CDR3 is TGCGCCAGCAGCTTCGTTCCGACAGGCGGGGGAGAGACCCAGTACTTC. This codes for CASSFVPTGGGETQYF.